Each of the 20 T cell receptor beta chains below was sequenced from the same sample in a study of OX40 agonist ivuxolimab in advanced cancers. Measured with immunoSEQ multiplex PCR; TCRdb has only the in-frame clones, and not every one. The sample consists of tens of thousands of clones, over 75% of them appearing once. Specimen: CD4+ or CD8+ T cells sorted from blood, collected in a trial of the OX40 agonist ivuxolimab. The receptors were gathered from an adult with an advanced solid tumor such as melanoma, head and neck, liver or kidney cancer.

This clone came up a few times. The chain employs TRBV7-2 and TRBJ2-1, with D unresolved. The CDR3 is 12 residues long. CDR1 is SGHTA, CDR2 FQGNSA, per germline. V lost 2 bases and J 5 bases, leaving 4 bases between the germline ends. DNA for the CDR3: TGTGCCAGCAGCTTATTTAACAATGAGCAGTTCTTC. Translation: CASSLFNNEQFF.

The chain uses TRBV7-7 and TRBJ2-5; D call uncertain. The CDR3 loop spans 13 amino acids. CDR1 and CDR2 (germline): SSHAT, FNYEAQ (reference sequence). Between the trimmed V and J ends, which lost 2 bases and 5 bases, there was a span of 9 bases. CDR3 protein: CASSLSNAETQYF. The CDR3 coding sequence is TGTGCCAGCAGCTTATCAAATGCGGAGACCCAGTACTTC.

The chain carries TRBV30 and TRBJ1-6, with a tentative D call TRBD1 (5 bases). The germline V gene has CDR1 GTSNPN and CDR2 SVGIG (reference sequence). The ends were cut back, 4 bases at V and 0 bases at J, with 13 bases in the middle. The CDR3 length is 16 residues. The CDR3: CAWTLAGSSYNSPLHF. DNA of the CDR3: TGTGCCTGGACTCTCGCAGGGAGCTCCTATAATTCACCCCTCCACTTT.

The genes are TRBV18 and TRBJ2-7, with 10 bases fitting TRBD1. The CDR3 is 14 amino acids. Germline values: CDR1 KGHSH, CDR2 LQKENI. V trimming: 6 bases; J trimming: 5 bases; junction bases outside the gene matches: 7. The CDR3 loop is CASSKGQGIHEQYF. The CDR3 DNA sequence: TGTGCCAGCTCCAAGGGACAGGGGATCCACGAGCAGTACTTC. Full variable domain (outside the CDR3, taken from reference TRBV18 and TRBJ2-7): NAGVMQNPRHLVRRRGQEARLRCSPMKGHSHVYWYRQLPEEGLKFMVYLQKENIIDESGMPKERFSAEFPKEGPSILRIQQVVRGDSAAYFCASSKGQGIHEQYFGPGTRLTVT.

CDR3 DNA: TGTGCCAGCAGCGTAGGGCTAGCGGGGGGGCCAGATACGCAGTATTTT. Translating it yields CASSVGLAGGPDTQYF. V and J are TRBV9 and TRBJ2-3; TRBD2 aligns across 12 bases. The CDR3 contains 16 residues. V dropped 0 bases and J dropped 4; count of bases not matched to a gene: 3. CDR1 SGDLS and CDR2 YYNGEE come from the germline V gene.

V is TRBV5-1 and J is TRBJ2-1, with D perhaps given as TRBD1 or TRBD2 (5 bases each). From germline, CDR1 is SGHRS and CDR2 YFSETQ. Trimming took 3 bases from V and 5 from J, leaving 12 bases between them. This CDR3 contains 14 residues. The CDR3 DNA reads as TGCGCCAGCAGCTGGGGACCGGGCAACAATGAGCAGTTCTTC. Translated, it gives CASSWGPGNNEQFF.

V is TRBV9 and J is TRBJ2-2; 7 nucleotides line up with TRBD1. Germline trimming cut 1 base from V and 6 bases from J; bases unmatched to any gene: 6. Germline V lookup: CDR1 SGDLS, CDR2 YYNGEE. CDR3 length: 15 residues. CDR3 in amino acids: CASSVQGVVSGELFF. In DNA form, the CDR3 reads TGTGCCAGCAGCGTACAGGGGGTTGTGTCCGGGGAGCTGTTTTTT.

The V gene is TRBV11-2, the J gene TRBJ1-1; possibly TRBD1 for D (6 bases). The length of the CDR3 is 14 residues. Germline V lookup: CDR1 SGHAT, CDR2 FQNNGV. The V gene lost 5 bases and the J gene lost 1 base, with 11 bases spanning the gap. CDR3 nucleotide sequence: TGTGCCAGCAGCCTCGAGGGGGGGAACACTGAAGCTTTCTTT. Residues: CASSLEGGNTEAFF.

The chain is built from TRBV18 and TRBJ1-6; 7 bases are a match to TRBD1. From germline, CDR1 is KGHSH and CDR2 LQKENI. The CDR3 consists of 15 residues. J lost 7 bases, V lost 0 bases, and 3 bases had no gene match. The CDR3 DNA reads TGTGCCAGCTCACCACCGGGACAGACCAATTCACCCCTCCACTTT. Residues: CASSPPGQTNSPLHF. Complete variable domain (other parts from reference TRBV18 and TRBJ1-6): NAGVMQNPRHLVRRRGQEARLRCSPMKGHSHVYWYRQLPEEGLKFMVYLQKENIIDESGMPKERFSAEFPKEGPSILRIQQVVRGDSAAYFCASSPPGQTNSPLHFGNGTRLTVT.

This clone was seen a single time. This rearrangement joins TRBV7-2 to TRBJ1-1; D is ambiguous. There are 13 residues in the CDR3. From germline, CDR1 is SGHTA and CDR2 FQGNSA. The ends were cut back, 1 base at V and 4 bases at J, with 7 bases in the middle. As DNA, the CDR3 is TGTGCCAGCAGCTTAGAATGGAGCACTGAAGCTTTCTTT. Protein product: CASSLEWSTEAFF.

The chain combines TRBV19 with TRBJ1-2; D ambiguous. This CDR3 comprises 13 residues. In germline, CDR1 is LNHDA, CDR2 SQIVND (reference sequence). Trimming stripped 10 bases from V and 2 bases from J, with 14 bases between. The CDR3: CATTRAVNYGYTF. The CDR3 DNA follows: TGTGCCACCACGAGGGCGGTAAACTATGGCTACACCTTC.

V and J are TRBV7-2 and TRBJ2-3; no clear D. The CDR3 has 15 residues. The V gene lost 5 bases and the J gene lost 6 bases, with 18 bases spanning the gap. Germline V gives CDR1 SGHTA, CDR2 FQGNSA. For the CDR3, the DNA is TGTGCCAGCAGCAGGGCCCCAGCCAGTTCTGATACGCAGTATTTT. Protein sequence: CASSRAPASSDTQYF.

J is TRBJ2-5 and V is TRBV30, with TRBD1 identical over 7 bases. Germline loops: CDR1 GTSNPN, CDR2 SVGIG (reference sequence). Unmatched junction bases numbered 8, after V lost 8 bases and J lost 5 bases. The CDR3 has 12 residues. CDR3 protein: CAADRVTETQYF. The CDR3 DNA is TGTGCCGCAGACAGGGTTACGGAGACCCAGTACTTC.

This chain connects TRBV6-1 to TRBJ2-2; D is uncertain. The V gene's germline CDR1 is MNHNS and CDR2 SASEGT. V was clipped by 2 bases and J by 0 bases, with 7 bases between them. The CDR3 loop spans 15 amino acids. The chain's CDR3 is CASSEQSTNTGELFF. CDR3 nucleotide sequence: TGTGCCAGCAGTGAACAGAGCACGAACACCGGGGAGCTGTTTTTT.

The V call is TRBV7-9, the J call TRBJ2-3; 11 bases align to TRBD1. This CDR3 spans 16 amino acids. Losses at the gene ends were 5 bases for V and 3 bases for J; bases not matched to a gene: 7. Germline values: CDR1 SEHNR, CDR2 FQNEAQ (reference sequence). The CDR3 region is CASSGQGAGGTDTQYF. The CDR3 bases are TGTGCCAGCAGCGGACAGGGGGCCGGGGGGACAGATACGCAGTATTTT.

The V call is TRBV7-2, the J call TRBJ1-1; 8 bases align to TRBD1. Germline CDR1 and CDR2: SGHTA and FQGNSA. CDR3 length: 15 amino acids. The V and J ends lost 1 base and 12 bases, in that order; junction bases with no gene match: 13. The CDR3 DNA follows: TGTGCCAGCAGCTTAGAAAGTAGGGCAGGGGGCCAGACTTTCTTT. It is translated as CASSLESRAGGQTFF.

The chain links TRBV7-9 to TRBJ2-5; tentative D call: TRBD2 (5 bases). Trimming took off 5 bases at V and 1 base at J, with 14 bases between the two ends. CDR1 and CDR2 (germline): SEHNR, FQNEAQ (reference sequence). The CDR3 is made up of 15 amino acids. CDR3 region: CASSPLRSGQETQYF. CDR3 DNA sequence: TGTGCCAGCAGCCCCCTCCGGAGCGGCCAAGAGACCCAGTACTTC.

The V and J genes are TRBV9 and TRBJ1-1; no clear D. The germline gives CDR1 SGDLS, CDR2 YYNGEE. The length of the CDR3 is 15 residues. The V end was cut by 4 bases, the J end by 1 base, with 14 bases between. CDR3 DNA sequence: TGTGCCAGCAGCCCTATTTGGGGAAGGAACACTGAAGCTTTCTTT. Translating it yields CASSPIWGRNTEAFF. Filled out from reference TRBV9 and TRBJ1-1, the complete variable domain reads DSGVTQTPKHLITATGQRVTLRCSPRSGDLSVYWYQQSLDQGLQFLIQYYNGEERAKGNILERFSAQQFPDLHSELNLSSLELGDSALYFCASSPIWGRNTEAFFGQGTRLTVV.

The V and J genes are TRBV7-6 and TRBJ2-2, with D possibly being TRBD2 (6 bases). The CDR3 has 16 residues. In germline, CDR1 is SGHVS, CDR2 FNYEAQ. Between the trimmed V and J ends, which lost 1 base and 3 bases, there was a span of 12 bases. The DNA for the CDR3 is TGTGCCAGCAGCTTAGGGTCCACGGGGGACACCGGGGAGCTGTTTTTT. It yields the protein CASSLGSTGDTGELFF.

This clone has only a few counts. The chain combines TRBV4-2 with TRBJ2-2, with 8 bases fitting TRBD2. J lost 3 bases, V lost 0 bases, and 0 bases had no gene match. The V gene's germline CDR1 is LGHNA and CDR2 YNFKEQ. This CDR3 is 15 amino acids long. CDR3 DNA sequence: TGTGCCAGCAGCCAAGAACTAGCGGACACCGGGGAGCTGTTTTTT. Its translation is CASSQELADTGELFF.